Listed below are T cell receptor beta chains from one sample, sequenced in a study of PD-1 blockade in classical Hodgkin lymphoma. Libraries were prepared by immunoSEQ multiplex PCR; TCRdb keeps only in-frame clonotypes and omits some of them. The data contain about 21,000 clones, 68% of them seen just once; the ten biggest clones take up more than 5%. The sample here was peripheral blood mononuclear cells (PBMCs), taken at baseline. The receptor set was obtained from a human donor with classical Hodgkin lymphoma. Both conserved end residues are part of each CDR3. A D gene is named only where the DNA matches it firmly. Clone size is shown for a subset of rows, as once, few, many or a class of expanded clone.

V: TRBV7-9
size: once
D: .
J: TRBJ1-1
CDR3: CASTRGSPQSSLNTEAFF
DNA: TGTGCCAGCACCCGAGGGTCCCCACAGTCCTCCTTGAACACTGAAGCTTTCTTT

V: TRBV7-3
size: .
D: .
J: TRBJ2-5
CDR3: CASSPTGHLTETQYF
DNA: TGTGCCAGCAGCCCCACAGGCCACTTGACTGAGACCCAGTACTTC

V: TRBV5-1
size: .
D: TRBD2
J: TRBJ2-4
CDR3: CASRAGLAAKNIQYF
DNA: TGCGCCAGCAGGGCGGGACTAGCGGCCAAAAACATTCAGTACTTC

V: TRBV7-9
size: once
D: TRBD1
J: TRBJ1-4
CDR3: CASSPGTGGEKLFF
DNA: TGTGCCAGCAGCCCAGGGACAGGGGGTGAAAAACTGTTTTTT

V: TRBV5-3
size: medium-sized
D: .
J: TRBJ1-5
CDR3: CARTQTGVNQPQHF
DNA: TGTGCCAGAACCCAAACGGGCGTCAATCAGCCCCAGCATTTT

V: TRBV30
size: .
D: TRBD1
J: TRBJ2-7
CDR3: CAWRKTGGPINYEQYF
DNA: TGTGCCTGGAGGAAAACAGGGGGGCCTATTAACTACGAGCAGTACTTC

V: TRBV5-5
size: .
D: .
J: TRBJ1-5
CDR3: CASSPGGVINQPQHF
DNA: TGTGCCAGCAGCCCAGGAGGGGTGATCAATCAGCCCCAGCATTTT

V: TRBV6-5
size: .
D: .
J: TRBJ1-2
CDR3: CASSSIDYGYTF
DNA: TGTGCCAGCAGTTCTATTGACTATGGCTACACCTTC

V: TRBV9
size: once
D: .
J: TRBJ2-5
CDR3: CASSVAPDAIGTTNVQETQYF
DNA: TGTGCCAGCAGCGTAGCTCCGGATGCTATTGGCACGACTAATGTCCAAGAGACCCAGTACTTC

V: TRBV19
size: few
D: .
J: TRBJ2-1
CDR3: CASSIVGIDNEQFF
DNA: TGTGCCAGTAGTATCGTTGGGATAGACAATGAGCAGTTCTTC

V: TRBV21-1
size: .
D: .
J: TRBJ1-2
CDR3: CACTGGGSFGYTF
DNA: TGTGCTTGTACAGGAGGGGGGTCGTTTGGCTACACCTTC

V: TRBV7-9
size: .
D: TRBD1
J: TRBJ1-1
CDR3: CASIEQGVGTEAFF
DNA: TGTGCCAGCATCGAACAGGGGGTCGGCACTGAAGCTTTCTTT

V: TRBV7-9
size: .
D: TRBD1
J: TRBJ1-1
CDR3: CASSLGSQGARGTEAFF
DNA: TGTGCCAGCAGCTTAGGGAGTCAGGGGGCGCGGGGCACTGAAGCTTTCTTT

V: TRBV7-2
size: .
D: .
J: TRBJ2-1
CDR3: CASSLARLNEQFF
DNA: TGTGCCAGCAGCTTAGCCAGGCTCAATGAGCAGTTCTTC

V: TRBV19
size: few
D: .
J: TRBJ2-3
CDR3: CASSAGPPDTQYF
DNA: TGTGCCAGTAGTGCCGGCCCCCCCGATACGCAGTATTTT